The 18 T cell receptor beta chains presented below share a single source sample, sequenced in a study of brain T cells in children with intractable seizures. Time point here: blood from clinic visit 5 months post-surgery; TSC patient then seizure free. Using immunoSEQ multiplex PCR, the repertoire was profiled, and TCRdb retains in-frame clones only, with some absent. The table records 340,000 or so clones, about 93% of them present only once. The sequencing used peripheral blood, collected roughly 5 months after surgery. These receptor sequences come from a boy younger than two with tuberous sclerosis and intractable seizures.

The genes are TRBV30 and TRBJ1-2, with D unresolved. Trimming stripped 5 bases from V and 4 bases from J, with 11 bases between. The CDR3 has 12 amino acids. Per the germline V gene, CDR1 is GTSNPN and CDR2 is SVGIG (reference sequence). CDR3 region: CAWGGSPYGYTF. The DNA of the CDR3 is TGTGCCTGGGGAGGGTCCCCCTATGGCTACACCTTC.

The rearrangement links TRBV5-5 to TRBJ2-1; 8 bases match TRBD2. J gave up 10 bases and V 7 bases, and 25 bases lay outside the gene matches. The germline gives CDR1 SGHKS, CDR2 YYEKEE (reference sequence). The CDR3 loop spans 18 amino acids. Written as DNA, the CDR3 is TGTGCCAGCGTTTGTTGGGCGGGAGGAGCCCGTACGCAGGGCGAGCAGTTCTTC. This translates into CASVCWAGGARTQGEQFF.

This rearrangement joins TRBV15 to TRBJ1-6; D is ambiguous. V was cut by 3 bases and J by 5 bases, with 8 bases left in between. The germline gives CDR1 LNHNV, CDR2 YYDKDF (reference sequence). The CDR3 extends over 14 amino acids. CDR3 in DNA: TGTGCCACCAGCAGGGAGGGAAATAATTCACCCCTCCACTTT. This gives the protein CATSREGNNSPLHF.

In regard to this clone: This sample also contains other DNA sequences that code for the same CDR3. The rearrangement joins TRBV5-1 to TRBJ2-5, with D possibly TRBD2 on 5 matching bases. Trimming left V 0 bases short and J 5 bases short, with 11 bases between. The CDR3 is made up of 14 amino acids. Germline V gives CDR1 SGHRS, CDR2 YFSETQ. This chain's CDR3 is CASSLVGLQETQYF. The CDR3 nucleotides read TGCGCCAGCAGCTTGGTCGGACTGCAGGAGACCCAGTACTTC. Combining the CDR3 with reference TRBV5-1 and TRBJ2-5 gives the whole variable domain KAGVTQTPRYLIKTRGQQVTLSCSPISGHRSVSWYQQTPGQGLQFLFEYFSETQRNKGNFPGRFSGRQFSNSRSEMNVSTLELGDSALYLCASSLVGLQETQYFGPGTRLLVL.

The rearrangement joins TRBV3-1 (or the pseudogene TRBV3-2) to TRBJ2-1; no clear D. Trimming pared 0 bases from V and 0 bases from J, leaving 6 bases between. The CDR3 has 15 amino acids. Germline CDR1 and CDR2: LGHDT and YNNKEL (reference sequence). The CDR3 coding sequence is TGTGCCAGCAGCCAAGAAGTAAGCTCCTACAATGAGCAGTTCTTC. This gives the protein CASSQEVSSYNEQFF.

The chain combines TRBV10-3 with TRBJ1-2; D is possibly TRBD1 (6 bases). CDR3 size: 13 residues. Between the trimmed V and J ends, which lost 11 bases and 4 bases, there was a span of 17 bases. Per germline, CDR1 ENHRY and CDR2 SYGVKD. The CDR3 spells CASNGGDSYGYTF. In DNA, the CDR3 is TGTGCCTCCAACGGGGGCGATTCCTATGGCTACACCTTC.

The rearrangement links TRBV9 to TRBJ2-1; 10 bases match TRBD2. The trim removed 0 bases at V and 5 bases at J, leaving 11 bases unmatched. Germline V CDR1 and CDR2: SGDLS, YYNGEE. CDR3 size: 18 residues. This CDR3 is CASSVASGGLYNNNEQFF. CDR3 nucleotide sequence: TGTGCCAGCAGCGTAGCTAGCGGGGGCCTTTATAACAACAATGAGCAGTTCTTC.

J is TRBJ2-2 and V is TRBV7-9; D may be TRBD1 or TRBD2 (5 bases each). Germline V gives CDR1 SEHNR, CDR2 FQNEAQ (reference sequence). CDR3 length: 16 amino acids. The V and J ends lost 9 bases and 2 bases respectively, with 19 bases between them. Here the CDR3 DNA reads TGTGCCAGTAAGCCCGGTGGGACCCTAAACACCGGGGAGCTGTTTTTT. Its protein product is CASKPGGTLNTGELFF.

This rearrangement joins TRBV3-1 (or the pseudogene TRBV3-2) to TRBJ2-1; D may be TRBD1 (5 bases). The CDR3 extends over 17 amino acids. Trimming left V 0 bases short and J 2 bases short, with 14 bases between. CDR1 and CDR2 (germline): LGHDT, YNNKEL (reference sequence). The CDR3 coding sequence is TGTGCCAGCAGCCAAGAAAGGGGTATCCCGCCCTACAATGAGCAGTTCTTC. Translation gives CASSQERGIPPYNEQFF.

The chain joins TRBV6-5 to TRBJ1-2; the D gene is possibly TRBD1 (5 bases). Germline V CDR1 and CDR2: MNHEY, SVGAGI. V lost 6 bases to trimming and J lost 2 bases, with 13 bases between them. This CDR3 has 14 residues. The CDR3 region has the DNA TGTGCCAGCAGCTCGGGACGGCTGAACTATGGCTACACCTTC. This codes for CASSSGRLNYGYTF.

The V gene is TRBV18, the J gene TRBJ1-1, with D possibly matching TRBD1 (5 bases). The CDR3 loop spans 15 amino acids. The V gene lost 0 bases and the J gene lost 3 bases, with 11 bases spanning the gap. The V gene's germline CDR1 is KGHSH and CDR2 LQKENI. The CDR3: CASSPPGLRDTEAFF. The CDR3 nucleotides read TGTGCCAGCTCACCACCGGGGCTTCGAGACACTGAAGCTTTCTTT.

This CDR3 is CASSYSRFANTIYF. In DNA form, the CDR3 reads TGTGCCAGCAGTTACTCACGGTTTGCAAACACCATATATTTT. The genes are TRBV6-5 and TRBJ1-3, with unresolved D. This CDR3 has 14 amino acids. Per germline, CDR1 MNHEY and CDR2 SVGAGI. Trimming took 0 bases from V and 6 from J, leaving 9 bases between them.

This clone appeared a single time. The chain links TRBV20-1 to TRBJ2-3, with D unclear. The V end was cut by 6 bases, the J end by 0 bases, with 4 bases between. This CDR3 has 11 residues. Germline CDR1 DFQATT, CDR2 SNEGSKA (reference sequence). The CDR3 region is CSALSTDTQYF. In DNA form, the CDR3 reads TGCAGTGCACTCAGCACAGATACGCAGTATTTT.

CDR3 in DNA: TGTGCCAGCAGCCGCGGACTAGCCGGCAATGAGCAGTTCTTC. It codes for CASSRGLAGNEQFF. The chain uses TRBV11-2 and TRBJ2-1; 8 bases map to TRBD2. After removal of 5 bases from V and 6 bases from J, the junction contained 6 bases not matched to a gene. Germline assignment: CDR1 SGHAT and CDR2 FQNNGV. The CDR3 totals 14 residues.

This clone has just one count. The chain joins TRBV9 to TRBJ2-1; 8 nucleotides line up with TRBD2. Germline CDR1 reads SGDLS; CDR2 reads YYNGEE. The CDR3 runs to 14 residues. With 0 bases clipped from V and 8 bases from J, the junction kept 4 bases outside the gene matches. The CDR3: CASSVELAADEQFF. CDR3 sequence (DNA): TGTGCCAGCAGCGTAGAACTAGCGGCGGATGAGCAGTTCTTC.

This clone came up once. The chain couples TRBV11-3 to TRBJ2-7, with TRBD1 matching over 9 bases. The germline gives CDR1 SGHNT, CDR2 YENEEA. The CDR3 loop spans 17 amino acids. With 4 bases clipped from V and 3 bases from J, the junction kept 13 bases outside the gene matches. The CDR3 DNA follows: TGTGCCAGCAGCTCGATCACCTCCGGGACAGGGAACTACGAGCAGTACTTC. It translates to CASSSITSGTGNYEQYF. Combining the CDR3 with reference TRBV11-3 and TRBJ2-7 gives the whole variable domain EAGVVQSPRYKIIEKKQPVAFWCNPISGHNTLYWYLQNLGQGPELLIRYENEEAVDDSQLPKDRFSAERLKGVDSTLKIQPAELGDSAVYLCASSSITSGTGNYEQYFGPGTRLTVT.

The rearrangement joins TRBV5-1 to TRBJ2-7; 7 nucleotides line up with TRBD1. The CDR3 is 15 amino acids. Per the germline V gene, CDR1 is SGHRS and CDR2 is YFSETQ. The J segment lost 5 bases and the V segment lost 4 bases, leaving 12 bases of the junction unmatched. As DNA, the CDR3 is TGCGCCAGCAGCCCCCCCGGGACAGTACGTGACGAGCAGTACTTC. The encoded protein is CASSPPGTVRDEQYF.

The chain carries TRBV3-1 (or the pseudogene TRBV3-2) and TRBJ2-1; D gene ambiguous. The CDR3 sequence is 16 residues long. Germline lookup yields CDR1 LGHDT and CDR2 YNNKEL (reference sequence). V was trimmed by 4 bases and J by 4 bases, leaving 17 bases between them. Here the CDR3 DNA reads TGTGCCAGCAGCCGTACACCCACGTCCCTTTACAATGAGCAGTTCTTC. Translated: CASSRTPTSLYNEQFF.